Below are 5 T cell receptor beta chains sequenced from a single sample in a study of CD8 T cells in ankylosing spondylitis (TCRdb year 2017). Library method: 5' RACE. TCRdb shows the sequencer as Illumina HiSeq 2500. TCRdb trimmed the raw reads at Q25, called clones with MiXCR and kept productive beta chains. Identical CDR3 protein sequences are pooled into one entry, listed with their most common genes and DNA. The sample data list about 130,000 distinct CDR3 sequences, and around 9.3% of these were observed just once. The ten largest clones represent about 3.6% of the sample. Sequenced: blood, either unsorted or a sorted T cell fraction (not recorded which). These receptors all stem from a male donor with ankylosing spondylitis or in good health (not recorded which).

This clonotype was recorded many times. V is TRBV3-1 and J is TRBJ2-2, with D perhaps TRBD1 (6 bases). Germline-derived CDR1 and CDR2 are LGHDT and YNNKEL (reference sequence). This CDR3 is 14 amino acids long. The V gene lost 3 bases and the J gene lost 6 bases, with 11 bases spanning the gap. CDR3 nucleotide sequence: TGTGCCAGCAGCCACCCTAACAGGGCCGGGGAGCTGTTTTTT. This translates into CASSHPNRAGELFF.

In this sample, this clonotype turned up many times. CDR3 nucleotides: TGTGCCAGCAGCCCAGGGGGGACCAACTATGGCTACACCTTC. This translates into CASSPGGTNYGYTF. The chain combines TRBV9 with TRBJ1-2, with 7 bases aligning to TRBD1. CDR1 and CDR2 (germline): SGDLS, YYNGEE. This CDR3 is built from 14 residues. V gave up 4 bases and J gave up 2 bases; unmatched junction bases: 5.

This clonotype has ten or more counts. The chain links TRBV20-1 to TRBJ2-3, with TRBD2 matching 8 bases. The CDR3 has 17 residues. After removal of 0 bases from V and 1 base from J, the junction contained 9 bases not matched to a gene. Germline values: CDR1 DFQATT, CDR2 SNEGSKA (reference sequence). The CDR3 is CSARDPTLSGGTDTQYF. In DNA, the CDR3 is TGCAGTGCTAGAGACCCCACCCTTAGCGGGGGCACAGATACGCAGTATTTT.

The table lists this clonotype with many counts. The chain has TRBV7-2 and TRBJ2-3; D is ambiguous. Germline CDR1 is SGHTA and CDR2 is FQGNSA. The CDR3 is 15 amino acids. The V end lost 1 base, the J end lost 0 bases, and 8 bases lay between the germline ends. The CDR3 sequence: CASSLDRFSTDTQYF. CDR3 nucleotides: TGTGCCAGCAGCTTAGATCGGTTTAGCACAGATACGCAGTATTTT.

The V and J genes are TRBV5-6 and TRBJ2-1; 7 bases map to TRBD1. J was trimmed by 5 bases and V by 0 bases; bases with no gene match: 11. Per the germline V gene, CDR1 is SGHDT and CDR2 is YYEEEE. The CDR3 spans 17 residues. The CDR3 DNA reads as TGTGCCAGCAGCTTGGTACTGCGACAGGGAACAGACAATGAGCAGTTCTTC. Encoded protein: CASSLVLRQGTDNEQFF.